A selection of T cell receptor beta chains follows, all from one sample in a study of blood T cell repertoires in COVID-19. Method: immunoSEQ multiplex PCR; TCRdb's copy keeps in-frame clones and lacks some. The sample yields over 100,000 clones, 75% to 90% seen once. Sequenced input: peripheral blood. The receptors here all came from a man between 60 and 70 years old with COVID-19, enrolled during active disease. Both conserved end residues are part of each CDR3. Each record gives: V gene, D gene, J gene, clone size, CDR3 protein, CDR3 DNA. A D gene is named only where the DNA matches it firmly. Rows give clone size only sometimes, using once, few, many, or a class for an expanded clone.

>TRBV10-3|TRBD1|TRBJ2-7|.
CAISGPTGFETYEQYF
TGTGCCATCAGTGGGCCGACAGGGTTCGAAACCTACGAGCAGTACTTC
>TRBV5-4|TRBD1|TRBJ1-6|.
CASSSVRTGLNSPLHF
TGTGCCAGCAGCTCCGTTCGGACAGGGTTAAATTCACCCCTCCACTTT
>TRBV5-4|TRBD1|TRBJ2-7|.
CASSYEQGKWYF
TGTGCCAGCAGCTATGAACAGGGGAAGTGGTACTTC
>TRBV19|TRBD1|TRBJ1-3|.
CATGTGGSSGNTIYF
TGTGCCACCGGGACAGGGGGTAGCTCTGGAAACACCATATATTTT
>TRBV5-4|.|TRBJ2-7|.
CASSFPGAEQYF
TGTGCCAGCAGCTTCCCAGGGGCCGAGCAGTACTTC
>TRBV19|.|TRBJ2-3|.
CASSIAAATDTQYF
TGTGCCAGTAGTATCGCAGCGGCCACAGATACGCAGTATTTT
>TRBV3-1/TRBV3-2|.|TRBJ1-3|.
CASSQDPGLGPGNTIYF
TGTGCCAGCAGCCAAGATCCGGGACTCGGCCCTGGAAACACCATATATTTT
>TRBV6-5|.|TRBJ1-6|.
CASRPDFYNSPLHF
TGTGCCAGCAGACCCGACTTTTATAATTCACCCCTCCACTTT
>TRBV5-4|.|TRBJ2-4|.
CASSLGGGENIQYF
TGTGCCAGCAGCTTGGGAGGGGGAGAAAACATTCAGTACTTC
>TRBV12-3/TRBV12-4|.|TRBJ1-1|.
CASSQGTEAFF
TGTGCCAGCAGTCAGGGTACTGAAGCTTTCTTT
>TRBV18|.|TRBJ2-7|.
CASSPNPRAEQYF
TGTGCCAGCTCGCCCAATCCCAGGGCCGAGCAGTACTTC
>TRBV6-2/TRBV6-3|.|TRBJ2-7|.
CASSYGGVSYEQYF
TGTGCCAGCAGTTACGGCGGAGTATCCTACGAGCAGTACTTC
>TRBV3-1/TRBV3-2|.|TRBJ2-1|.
CASSTNNEQFF
TGTGCCAGCAGCACTAACAATGAGCAGTTCTTC
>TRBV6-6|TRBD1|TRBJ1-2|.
CASSYSKGTVYGYTF
TGTGCCAGCAGTTACTCAAAGGGGACAGTCTATGGCTACACCTTC
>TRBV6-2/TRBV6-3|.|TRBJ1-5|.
CASSPDSLNQPQHF
TGTGCCAGCAGCCCGGACAGCCTTAATCAGCCCCAGCATTTT
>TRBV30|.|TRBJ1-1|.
CAWRGAEAFF
TGTGCCTGGAGAGGGGCCGAAGCTTTCTTT
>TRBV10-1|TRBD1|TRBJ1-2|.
CASSALRTGVGYGYTF
TGCGCCAGCAGTGCCCTGCGGACAGGGGTAGGATATGGCTACACCTTC
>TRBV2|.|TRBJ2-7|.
CASRGSTYEQYF
TGTGCCAGCAGGGGCAGTACCTACGAGCAGTACTTC
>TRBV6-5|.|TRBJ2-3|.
CAGRRQSTDTQYF
TGTGCCGGAAGGAGACAGTCCACAGATACGCAGTATTTT
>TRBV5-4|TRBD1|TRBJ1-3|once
CASSVGQGRNTIYF
TGTGCCAGCAGCGTGGGACAGGGTAGAAACACCATATATTTT
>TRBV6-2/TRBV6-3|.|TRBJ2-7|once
CASSYEGYEQYF
TGTGCCAGCAGTTACGAGGGTTACGAGCAGTACTTC
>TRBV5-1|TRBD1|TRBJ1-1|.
CASSTGGTGREEAFF
TGCGCCAGCAGCACCGGAGGGACAGGGAGAGAGGAAGCTTTCTTT
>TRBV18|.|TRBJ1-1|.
CASSPPDSRYTEAFF
TGTGCCAGCTCACCACCGGACAGTAGGTACACTGAAGCTTTCTTT
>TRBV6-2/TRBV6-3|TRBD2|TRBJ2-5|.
CASSYSMGLAGGQETQYF
TGTGCCAGCAGTTACTCGATGGGGCTAGCGGGGGGCCAAGAGACCCAGTACTTC
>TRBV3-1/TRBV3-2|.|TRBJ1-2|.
CASSQEGDSRYGYTF
TGTGCCAGCAGCCAAGAAGGTGACAGTCGTTATGGCTACACCTTC
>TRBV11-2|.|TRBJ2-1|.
CASSLDRGFNEQFF
TGTGCCAGCAGCTTAGATCGAGGATTCAATGAGCAGTTCTTC
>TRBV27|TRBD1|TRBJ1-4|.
CASSLTGWDEKLFF
TGTGCCAGCAGTTTGACAGGGTGGGATGAAAAACTGTTTTTT
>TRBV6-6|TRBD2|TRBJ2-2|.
CASFESGGVTGELFF
TGTGCCAGCTTCGAAAGCGGGGGGGTCACCGGGGAGCTGTTTTTT
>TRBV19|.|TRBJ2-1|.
CASSVRNEQFF
TGTGCCAGTAGTGTCCGGAATGAGCAGTTCTTC